This TCR beta chain was sequenced in a study of metastatic and nonmetastatic thyroid tumors. Findings of the study overall: Within blood and tumor, benign nodules reportedly had significantly lower TCR beta diversity than malignant thyroid tumors did.

Authors' processing steps: Variation in CDR3 across clinicopathological groups served as the basis for constructing a distant-metastasis classifier in papillary thyroid cancer. TCRdb re-called the PCR reads via MiXCR. TCRdb, rather than the study authors, made the V and J calls. The data show 15,000 to 20,000 clones, with approximately 32% seen just once and about 7% held by the top ten. Patients were all untreated before their thyroid surgery. Looked up from germline, CDR1 is SGHAT and CDR2 is FQNNGV. The V end lost 1 base, the J end lost 2 bases, and 15 bases lay between the germline ends. This CDR3 comprises 16 residues. On this clone itself: Its antigen is currently unknown.

The rearrangement joins TRBV11-2 to TRBJ2-7; tentative D call: TRBD1 (6 bases). This clonotype originated in a female donor with papillary thyroid cancer or a benign thyroid nodule (not recorded which). Some clones in this sample may be carry-over from other donors' samples. The sequenced sample consisted of tumor tissue. The CDR3 DNA follows: TGTGCCAGCAGCTTAGTTGCCGGGGCAGGGGCCTACGAGCAGTACTTC. This gives the protein CASSLVAGAGAYEQYF.